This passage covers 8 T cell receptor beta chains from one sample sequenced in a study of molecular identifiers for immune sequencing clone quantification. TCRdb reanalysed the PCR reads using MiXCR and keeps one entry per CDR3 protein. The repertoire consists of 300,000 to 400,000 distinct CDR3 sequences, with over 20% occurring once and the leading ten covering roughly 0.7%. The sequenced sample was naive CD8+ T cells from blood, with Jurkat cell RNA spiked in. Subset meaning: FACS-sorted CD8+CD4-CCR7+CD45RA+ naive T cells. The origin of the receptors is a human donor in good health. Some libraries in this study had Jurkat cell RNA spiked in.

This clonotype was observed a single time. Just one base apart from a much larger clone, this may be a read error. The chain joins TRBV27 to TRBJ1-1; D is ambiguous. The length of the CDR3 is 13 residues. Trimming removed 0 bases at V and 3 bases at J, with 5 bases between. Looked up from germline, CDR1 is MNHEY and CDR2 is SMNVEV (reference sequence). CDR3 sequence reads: CASSLSEYTEAFF. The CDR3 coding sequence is TGTGCCAGCAGTTTATCGGAGTACACTGAAGCTTTCTTT.

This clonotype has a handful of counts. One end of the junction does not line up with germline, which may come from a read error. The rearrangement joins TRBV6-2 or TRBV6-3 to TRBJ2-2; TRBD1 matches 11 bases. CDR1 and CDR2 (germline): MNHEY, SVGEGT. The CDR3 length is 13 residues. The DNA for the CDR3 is TGTGCCAGCACCAAAGAAAAGGACAGGGGGCTGTCTTTT. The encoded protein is CASTKEKDRGLSF.

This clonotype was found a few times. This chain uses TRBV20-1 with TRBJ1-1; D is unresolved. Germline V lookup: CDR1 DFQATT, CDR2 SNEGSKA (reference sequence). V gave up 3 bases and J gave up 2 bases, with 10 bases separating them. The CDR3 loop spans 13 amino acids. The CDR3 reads CSARQWGNTEAFF. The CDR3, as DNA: TGCAGTGCTAGGCAATGGGGAAACACTGAAGCTTTCTTT.

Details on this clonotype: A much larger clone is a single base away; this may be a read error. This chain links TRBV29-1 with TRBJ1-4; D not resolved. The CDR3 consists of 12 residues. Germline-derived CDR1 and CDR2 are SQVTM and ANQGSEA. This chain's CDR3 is CSVVESNEELFF. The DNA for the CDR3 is TGCAGCGTTGTGGAATCAAATGAAGAACTGTTTTTT.

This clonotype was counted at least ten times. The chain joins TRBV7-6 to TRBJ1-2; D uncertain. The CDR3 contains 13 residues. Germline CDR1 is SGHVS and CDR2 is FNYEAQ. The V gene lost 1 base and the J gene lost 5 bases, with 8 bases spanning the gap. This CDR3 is CASSLGPEYGYTF. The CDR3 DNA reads TGTGCCAGCAGCTTAGGTCCGGAATATGGCTACACCTTC.

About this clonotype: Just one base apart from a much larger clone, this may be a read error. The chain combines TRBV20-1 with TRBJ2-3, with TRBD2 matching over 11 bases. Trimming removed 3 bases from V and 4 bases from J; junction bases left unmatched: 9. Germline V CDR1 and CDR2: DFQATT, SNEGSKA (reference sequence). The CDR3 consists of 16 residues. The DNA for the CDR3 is TGCAGTGCTAGTACTAGCGGGAGTCGGTACGCAGATACGCAGTATTTT. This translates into CSASTSGSRYADTQYF.

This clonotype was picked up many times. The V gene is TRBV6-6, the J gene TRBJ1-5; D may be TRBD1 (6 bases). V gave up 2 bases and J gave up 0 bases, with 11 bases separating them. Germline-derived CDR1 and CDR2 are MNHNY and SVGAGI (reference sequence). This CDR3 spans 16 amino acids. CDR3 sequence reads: CASSYLRGTSNQPQHF. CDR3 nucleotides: TGTGCCAGCAGTTACCTTAGGGGGACTAGCAATCAGCCCCAGCATTTT.

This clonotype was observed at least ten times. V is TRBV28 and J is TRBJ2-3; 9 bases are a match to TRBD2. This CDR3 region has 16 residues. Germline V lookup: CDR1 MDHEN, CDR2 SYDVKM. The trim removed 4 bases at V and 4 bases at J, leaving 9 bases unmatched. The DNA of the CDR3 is TGTGCCAGCAGTTCCGCGAGTAGCGGGAGACCAGATACGCAGTATTTT. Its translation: CASSSASSGRPDTQYF.